The 27 T cell receptor beta chains given below trace back to one sample, sequenced in a study of T cells in women clearing cervical HPV infection. The assay was immunoSEQ multiplex PCR, and TCRdb's table has in-frame clones only and misses some. The sample includes about 30,000 clones. Sequencing was done on a sample of blood buffy coat. Receptors originate from a woman between 18 and 70 years old with a cervical HPV16 infection that either progressed to CIN3+ or cleared (not recorded which).

About this clone: The read falls 3 residues short of the CDR3 end, and the missing part is taken from the germline J gene. The identical CDR3 is also encoded by other nucleotide sequences in the sample. V usage is TRBV7-9 and J usage is TRBJ2-1; the match to TRBD2 covers 10 bases. The V gene end was trimmed by 5 bases and the J gene end by 8 bases; junction bases not matched to a gene: 9. Germline V CDR1 and CDR2: SEHNR, FQNEAQ (reference sequence). The CDR3 has 15 residues. The CDR3 bases that were read are TGTGCCAGCAGCACTCTAGCGGGAGAAACCCATGAG. Protein sequence: CASSTLAGETHE. Given in full, the CDR3 is CASSTLAGETHEQFF.

On this clone itself: The DNA ends 3 residues before the CDR3 does, and the rest of the CDR3 is filled in from the germline J gene. The V call is TRBV13, the J call TRBJ2-2, with TRBD1 matching 7 bases. Germline lookup yields CDR1 PRHDT and CDR2 FYEKMQ (reference sequence). V gave up 8 bases and J gave up 6 bases; unmatched junction bases: 9. The CDR3 runs 14 residues. CDR3 sequence: CASRQGLYAGELFF. Partial CDR3 DNA: TGTGCCAGCCGACAGGGCCTTTATGCCGGGGAG. Full variable domain (rest looked up from reference TRBV13 and TRBJ2-2): AAGVIQSPRHLIKEKRETATLKCYPIPRHDTVYWYQQGPGQDPQFLISFYEKMQSDKGSIPDRFSAQQFSDYHSELNMSSLELGDSALYFCASRQGLYAGELFFGEGSRLTVL.

In the case of this clone: Coverage ceases 3 residues before the CDR3 finishes, and the germline J gene fills in the end. V and J are TRBV10-3 and TRBJ2-2, with a tentative D call TRBD1 (6 bases). Germline V gives CDR1 ENHRY, CDR2 SYGVKD. The CDR3 is made up of 15 amino acids. Trimming left V 8 bases short and J 5 bases short, with 18 bases between. CDR3 sequence reads: CAIADGGVGTGELFF. Partial CDR3 DNA: TGTGCCATCGCCGATGGGGGCGTGGGAACCGGGGAG.

Concerning this clone: Read data end 3 residues before the CDR3 end; the end is taken from the germline J gene. This rearrangement joins TRBV7-3 to TRBJ2-1; 10 bases are shared with TRBD2. The CDR3 length is 15 residues. Germline CDR1 is SGHTA and CDR2 is FQGTGA. V shed 3 bases, J shed 9 bases, and the junction held 8 bases outside the gene matches. The CDR3 bases that were read are TGTGCCAGCAGCTTCAGTAGCGGGGGGCTTGGTGAG. The encoded protein is CASSFSSGGLGE. The entire CDR3 is CASSFSSGGLGEQFF.

About this clone: From the germline J gene comes the end of the CDR3, since the read stops 3 residues before it. This chain links TRBV10-3 with TRBJ2-7; 8 bases fit TRBD1. This CDR3 is built from 12 residues. V shed 8 bases and J 3 bases; nucleotides not matched to a gene: 3. The germline gives CDR1 ENHRY, CDR2 SYGVKD. The part of the CDR3 DNA that was read is TGTGCCATCGGCACAGGGGGCTACGAG. Translated: CAIGTGGYE. Given in full, the CDR3 is CAIGTGGYEQYF.

On this clone itself: The CDR3 is cut off 3 residues early in the read; its end comes from the germline J gene. The chain is built from TRBV4-2 and TRBJ2-1; D may be TRBD2 (6 bases). The ends were cut back, 4 bases at V and 5 bases at J, with 33 bases in the middle. The CDR3 extends over 21 amino acids. The germline V gene has CDR1 LGHNA and CDR2 YNFKEQ. The CDR3 is CASSLLAGSGLRKVSDNEQFF. The covered CDR3 bases are TGTGCCAGCAGCCTACTAGCTGGGAGCGGTTTGAGGAAGGTTAGTGACAATGAG.

Worth noting for this clone: With the read ending 3 residues before the CDR3 end, the germline J gene is used to fill in that end. This chain joins TRBV18 and TRBJ2-1, with 10 positions matching TRBD2. J was trimmed by 8 bases and V by 0 bases; bases with no gene match: 7. Germline-derived CDR1 and CDR2 are KGHSH and LQKENI. This CDR3 comprises 16 residues. CDR3 DNA (partial): TGTGCCAGCTCACCACCAGGAGCGGGGGGGCTTTATGAG. This translates into CASSPPGAGGLYE. The entire CDR3 sequence reads CASSPPGAGGLYEQFF.

Incomplete CDR3 DNA: TGTGCCAGCAGTCCCGGGACAGGGGGTACAGATACG. Its translation is CASSPGTGGTDT. The whole CDR3 sequence reads CASSPGTGGTDTQYF. This chain joins TRBV6-4 and TRBJ2-3, with TRBD1 identical over 11 bases. The read terminates 3 residues before the CDR3 end, so the remaining end is supplied by the germline J gene. CDR3 length: 15 amino acids. V lost 5 bases, J lost 3 bases, and 4 bases stayed unmatched. CDR1 is MRHNA and CDR2 is SNTAGT in the germline V gene.

A note on this clone: The CDR3 end lies 3 residues beyond the end of the read and is filled in from the germline J gene. The chain joins TRBV7-2 to TRBJ2-3, with TRBD1 as a possible D gene (6 bases). The CDR3 has 15 amino acids. The V gene's germline CDR1 is SGHTA and CDR2 FQGNSA. The sequenced CDR3 bases are TGTGCCAGCAGCTTGACCCCAGGGGTAGGACAGCCG. It codes for CASSLTPGVGQP. The full CDR3 reads CASSLTPGVGQPQYF.

The CDR3 sequence: CASSEIPRWADTQYF. The sequenced part of the CDR3 DNA is TGTGCCAGCAGTGAAATACCCAGGTGGGCAGATACG. This chain uses TRBV2 with TRBJ2-3; no definite D call. Read sequence stops 3 residues before the CDR3 end, and the germline J gene provides the missing end. Germline V gene sequence: CDR1 SNHLY, CDR2 FYNNEI. V was shortened by 2 bases and J by 4 bases, with 13 bases between the two germline ends. The CDR3 loop spans 15 amino acids.

Remarks on this clone: From the germline J gene comes the end of the CDR3, since the read stops 3 residues before it. This chain links TRBV18 with TRBJ2-7; maybe TRBD2 (6 bases). The ends were cut back, 1 base at V and 4 bases at J, with 11 bases in the middle. This CDR3 is 14 amino acids long. CDR1 and CDR2 from the germline V gene are KGHSH and LQKENI. The CDR3: CASSPLAEGYEQYF. CDR3 bases read: TGTGCCAGCTCACCACTGGCGGAGGGGTACGAG.

As concerns this clone: The CDR3 extends 3 residues past the end of the read, so its final part is completed from the germline J gene. This chain links TRBV30 with TRBJ1-5, with a tentative D call TRBD1 (6 bases). The CDR3 loop spans 15 amino acids. V dropped 1 base and J dropped 5 bases, with 15 bases sitting between them. Per germline, CDR1 GTSNPN and CDR2 SVGIG (reference sequence). Incomplete CDR3 DNA: TGTGCCTGGAGTGGGGACACCTGGGGTCATCAGCCC. This gives the protein CAWSGDTWGHQP. The entire CDR3 sequence reads CAWSGDTWGHQPQHF.

About this clone: The read ends 3 residues before the CDR3 terminus; that terminus is restored from the germline J gene. The gene calls are TRBV6-2 or TRBV6-3 and TRBJ2-2; 7 bases align to TRBD2. The V segment lost 0 bases and the J segment 10 bases; nucleotides outside the gene matches: 11. CDR3 length equals 16 residues. The germline V gene encodes CDR1 MNHEY and CDR2 SVGEGT. The DNA read from the CDR3 is TGTGCCAGCAGTTACTCCCCACTAGCGCCCCCCGAGGAG. Translation: CASSYSPLAPPEE. The whole CDR3 reads CASSYSPLAPPEELFF.

CDR3 sequence: CASSFGGGFTYEQYF. Partial CDR3 DNA: TGTGCCAGCAGCTTTGGCGGGGGTTTTACCTACGAG. The chain couples TRBV7-9 to TRBJ2-7; 7 bases agree with TRBD2. The sequenced fragment ends 3 residues before the CDR3 boundary, so the rest is inferred from the germline J gene. Trimming removed 3 bases from V and 2 bases from J; junction bases left unmatched: 7. The CDR3 consists of 15 residues. Germline CDR1 SEHNR, CDR2 FQNEAQ (reference sequence).

Concerning this clone itself: The read ends 3 residues before the CDR3 terminus; that terminus is restored from the germline J gene. V usage is TRBV20-1 and J usage is TRBJ2-7; perhaps TRBD1 as D (5 bases). CDR1 and CDR2 (germline): DFQATT, SNEGSKA (reference sequence). The CDR3 covers 14 residues. V was shortened by 1 base and J by 0 bases, with 10 bases between the two germline ends. CDR3 DNA, as far as it was read: TGCAGTGCTAGAGTACCTAGGGGCTCCTACGAG. It is translated as CSARVPRGSYE. The whole CDR3 protein reads CSARVPRGSYEQYF.

By frequency, this clone is medium-sized. Read data end 3 residues before the CDR3 end; the end is taken from the germline J gene. V and J are TRBV12-3 or TRBV12-4 and TRBJ2-2, with D possibly matching TRBD1 (6 bases). The CDR3 is 19 residues long. V was cut by 3 bases and J by 1 base, with 21 bases left in between. CDR3 DNA, as far as it was read: TGTGCCAGCAGTTTCCTCCCATCGGCAGGGGTCCTGAACACCGGGGAG. Its protein is CASSFLPSAGVLNTGE. Given in full, the CDR3 is CASSFLPSAGVLNTGELFF.

The sequenced part of the CDR3 DNA is TGCAGCGTACCCCCCTCCGACAGAGGC. Translating gives CSVPPSDRG. The full CDR3 protein reads CSVPPSDRGYTF. This sequence joins TRBV29-1 and TRBJ1-2, with a possible D match to TRBD1 (5 bases). Read sequence stops 3 residues before the CDR3 end, and the germline J gene provides the missing end. The CDR3 is 12 amino acids. CDR1 and CDR2 (germline): SQVTM, ANQGSEA.

On this clone itself: The read stops 3 residues short of the end of the CDR3; the missing end is completed from the germline J gene. This sequence joins TRBV20-1 and TRBJ2-2; D remains unclear. The germline gives CDR1 DFQATT, CDR2 SNEGSKA (reference sequence). V gave up 0 bases and J gave up 3 bases, with 11 bases separating them. There are 15 residues in the CDR3. CDR3 bases read: TGCAGTGCTAGAGATCACATACGGGACACCGGGGAG. It specifies CSARDHIRDTGE. The full CDR3 protein reads CSARDHIRDTGELFF.

As concerns this clone: The CDR3 extends 3 residues past the end of the read, so its final part is completed from the germline J gene. The J gene is TRBJ1-4, the V gene TRBV4-1; D is perhaps TRBD1 (5 bases). The germline V and J ends were trimmed by 0 bases and 8 bases, with 19 bases remaining between them. Germline V gene lookup returns CDR1 MGHRA and CDR2 YSYEKL. CDR3 length equals 17 residues. The CDR3 is CASSQDPAASQGEKLFF. Partial CDR3 DNA: TGCGCCAGCAGCCAAGATCCCGCCGCCAGCCAGGGAGAAAAA.

Of note for this clone: The CDR3 extends 3 residues past the end of the read, so its final part is completed from the germline J gene. This sequence joins TRBV7-6 and TRBJ2-3; no firm D call. V was cut by 5 bases and J by 0 bases, with 12 bases left in between. Germline CDR1 SGHVS, CDR2 FNYEAQ. The length of the CDR3 is 15 residues. Incomplete CDR3 DNA: TGTGCCAGCAGCCCGTACCAAACTAGCACAGATACG. Translated: CASSPYQTSTDT. The entire CDR3 protein reads CASSPYQTSTDTQYF.

About this clone itself: From the germline J gene comes the end of the CDR3, since the read stops 3 residues before it. The genes are TRBV18 and TRBJ2-7, with TRBD2 matching 9 bases. This CDR3 contains 14 residues. CDR1 and CDR2 (germline): KGHSH, LQKENI. The V and J ends lost 3 bases and 4 bases, in that order; junction bases with no gene match: 4. CDR3 DNA, as far as it was read: TGTGCCAGCTCACCTCCGGCGGGAGGGTACGAG. Translation: CASSPPAGGYE. In full, the CDR3 reads CASSPPAGGYEQYF.

Turning to this clone: Read data end 3 residues before the CDR3 end; the end is taken from the germline J gene. V is TRBV12-3 or TRBV12-4 and J is TRBJ2-7; TRBD1 aligns across 8 bases. The CDR3 extends over 13 amino acids. V lost 6 bases to trimming and J lost 6 bases; unmatched junction nucleotides: 7. The CDR3 here is CASSQAGGSEQYF. The CDR3 bases that were read are TGTGCCAGCAGCCAGGCAGGGGGCTCCGAG.

With regard to this clone: The read terminates 3 residues ahead of where the CDR3 ends, so the germline J gene completes it. The rearrangement links TRBV6-1 to TRBJ1-2; D is possibly TRBD1 (5 bases). Trimming removed 0 bases at V and 1 base at J, with 9 bases between. Germline V gene data show CDR1 as MNHNS and CDR2 as SASEGT. The CDR3 sequence is 15 residues long. The CDR3 region is CASSEATVFNYGYTF. The CDR3 bases that were read are TGTGCCAGCAGTGAAGCGACAGTCTTTAACTATGGC.

To note about this clone: The CDR3 goes on 3 residues after the read ends, and that part is filled in from the germline J gene. The chain has TRBV19 and TRBJ2-5; D not resolved. Germline CDR1 is LNHDA and CDR2 is SQIVND (reference sequence). This CDR3 spans 15 amino acids. The ends were cut back, 1 base at V and 2 bases at J, with 11 bases in the middle. The CDR3 protein is CASSIAQAVQETQYF. CDR3 bases read: TGTGCCAGTAGTATAGCCCAGGCAGTTCAAGAGACC.

Remarks on this clone: Sequencing ends 3 residues short of the CDR3 end; the germline J gene provides the rest. V is TRBV18 and J is TRBJ2-3; TRBD1 agrees at 7 bases. Germline V lookup: CDR1 KGHSH, CDR2 LQKENI. V gave up 3 bases and J gave up 2 bases; unmatched junction bases: 5. CDR3 length: 15 residues. Here the CDR3 reads CASSPWDSATDTQYF. CDR3 bases read: TGTGCCAGCTCACCCTGGGACAGCGCCACAGATACG.

About this clone: The CDR3 end lies 3 residues beyond the end of the read and is filled in from the germline J gene. This chain links TRBV30 with TRBJ2-1, with TRBD2 as a possible D gene (6 bases). CDR1 is GTSNPN and CDR2 is SVGIG in the germline V gene (reference sequence). The V end was cut by 5 bases, the J end by 4 bases, with 9 bases between. CDR3 length equals 12 residues. CDR3 sequence: CAWGLQYNEQFF. The DNA read from the CDR3 is TGTGCCTGGGGACTACAATACAATGAG.

On this clone: The read gets to within 3 residues of the CDR3 end, and the germline J gene fills in the rest. The V and J genes are TRBV30 and TRBJ1-2, with D tentatively TRBD1 (5 bases). The length of the CDR3 is 11 residues. Germline V gene sequence: CDR1 GTSNPN, CDR2 SVGIG (reference sequence). The ends were cut back, 7 bases at V and 7 bases at J, with 13 bases in the middle. The covered CDR3 bases are TGTGCCTTGGGGAGGGGAGGTGGC. Protein sequence: CALGRGGG. The whole CDR3 reads CALGRGGGYTF.